This T cell receptor beta chain was recovered during a study of molecular identifiers for immune sequencing clone quantification. CDR3 length equals 18 residues. With V trimmed by 4 bases and J by 5 bases, 15 bases remained unmatched. Germline lookup yields CDR1 SGHNT and CDR2 YENEEA. TCRdb called the PCR reads again in MiXCR, with one record for every CDR3 protein. The repertoire consists of roughly 300,000 distinct CDR3 sequences, with roughly 24% occurring once and the leading ten covering around 0.7%. Sorted inputs of roughly 17,000 to 1,100,000 cells, with 10%, 30% or 50% RNA, yielded naive CD8 libraries.

The sequence was obtained from a human donor in good health. Some libraries in this study had Jurkat cell RNA spiked in. This rearrangement joins TRBV11-3 to TRBJ2-2; 8 bases align to TRBD2. Sequenced: naive CD8+ T cells from blood, with Jurkat cell RNA spiked in. Subset defined: FACS-sorted CD8+CD4-CCR7+CD45RA+ naive T cells. For the CDR3, the DNA is TGTGCCAGCAGCTCATATTTCGGTAGCGGGGCGGGGACCGGGGAGCTGTTTTTT. This codes for CASSSYFGSGAGTGELFF.